This record concerns one TCR beta chain sequence. All enrollees were about 18 to 89 years old and from 20 to 25 US areas. This entry comes from a study of blood T cell repertoires in COVID-19. Study at large: Acute-phase and convalescent COVID-19 samples originated in the United States, Italy and Spain. PBMCs, B-cell-depleted T cells, or T cells provided the cDNA or gDNA that made up the material.

The table came from immunoSEQ multiplex PCR; TCRdb's copy has only in-frame clones and leaves some out. There are roughly 290,000 clones in the sample; around 87% occur only once, and roughly 1.6% lies in the top ten. Unmatched junction bases numbered 2, after V lost 4 bases and J lost 2 bases. The CDR3 loop spans 16 amino acids. Germline-derived CDR1 and CDR2 are SGHAT and FQNNGV. This chain uses TRBV11-2 with TRBJ1-4, with 12 bases matching TRBD1. Sequenced: PBMCs or T cells enriched from blood (not recorded which). This receptor was obtained from a woman aged 18 to 35 with acute COVID-19. CDR3 region: CASSSGQGATNEKLFF. The DNA of the CDR3 is TGTGCCAGCAGCTCGGGACAGGGGGCCACTAATGAAAAACTGTTTTTT. Full variable domain (missing parts from reference TRBV11-2 and TRBJ1-4): EAGVAQSPRYKIIEKRQSVAFWCNPISGHATLYWYQQILGQGPKLLIQFQNNGVVDDSQLPKDRFSAERLKGVDSTLKIQPAKLEDSAVYLCASSSGQGATNEKLFFGSGTQLSVL.